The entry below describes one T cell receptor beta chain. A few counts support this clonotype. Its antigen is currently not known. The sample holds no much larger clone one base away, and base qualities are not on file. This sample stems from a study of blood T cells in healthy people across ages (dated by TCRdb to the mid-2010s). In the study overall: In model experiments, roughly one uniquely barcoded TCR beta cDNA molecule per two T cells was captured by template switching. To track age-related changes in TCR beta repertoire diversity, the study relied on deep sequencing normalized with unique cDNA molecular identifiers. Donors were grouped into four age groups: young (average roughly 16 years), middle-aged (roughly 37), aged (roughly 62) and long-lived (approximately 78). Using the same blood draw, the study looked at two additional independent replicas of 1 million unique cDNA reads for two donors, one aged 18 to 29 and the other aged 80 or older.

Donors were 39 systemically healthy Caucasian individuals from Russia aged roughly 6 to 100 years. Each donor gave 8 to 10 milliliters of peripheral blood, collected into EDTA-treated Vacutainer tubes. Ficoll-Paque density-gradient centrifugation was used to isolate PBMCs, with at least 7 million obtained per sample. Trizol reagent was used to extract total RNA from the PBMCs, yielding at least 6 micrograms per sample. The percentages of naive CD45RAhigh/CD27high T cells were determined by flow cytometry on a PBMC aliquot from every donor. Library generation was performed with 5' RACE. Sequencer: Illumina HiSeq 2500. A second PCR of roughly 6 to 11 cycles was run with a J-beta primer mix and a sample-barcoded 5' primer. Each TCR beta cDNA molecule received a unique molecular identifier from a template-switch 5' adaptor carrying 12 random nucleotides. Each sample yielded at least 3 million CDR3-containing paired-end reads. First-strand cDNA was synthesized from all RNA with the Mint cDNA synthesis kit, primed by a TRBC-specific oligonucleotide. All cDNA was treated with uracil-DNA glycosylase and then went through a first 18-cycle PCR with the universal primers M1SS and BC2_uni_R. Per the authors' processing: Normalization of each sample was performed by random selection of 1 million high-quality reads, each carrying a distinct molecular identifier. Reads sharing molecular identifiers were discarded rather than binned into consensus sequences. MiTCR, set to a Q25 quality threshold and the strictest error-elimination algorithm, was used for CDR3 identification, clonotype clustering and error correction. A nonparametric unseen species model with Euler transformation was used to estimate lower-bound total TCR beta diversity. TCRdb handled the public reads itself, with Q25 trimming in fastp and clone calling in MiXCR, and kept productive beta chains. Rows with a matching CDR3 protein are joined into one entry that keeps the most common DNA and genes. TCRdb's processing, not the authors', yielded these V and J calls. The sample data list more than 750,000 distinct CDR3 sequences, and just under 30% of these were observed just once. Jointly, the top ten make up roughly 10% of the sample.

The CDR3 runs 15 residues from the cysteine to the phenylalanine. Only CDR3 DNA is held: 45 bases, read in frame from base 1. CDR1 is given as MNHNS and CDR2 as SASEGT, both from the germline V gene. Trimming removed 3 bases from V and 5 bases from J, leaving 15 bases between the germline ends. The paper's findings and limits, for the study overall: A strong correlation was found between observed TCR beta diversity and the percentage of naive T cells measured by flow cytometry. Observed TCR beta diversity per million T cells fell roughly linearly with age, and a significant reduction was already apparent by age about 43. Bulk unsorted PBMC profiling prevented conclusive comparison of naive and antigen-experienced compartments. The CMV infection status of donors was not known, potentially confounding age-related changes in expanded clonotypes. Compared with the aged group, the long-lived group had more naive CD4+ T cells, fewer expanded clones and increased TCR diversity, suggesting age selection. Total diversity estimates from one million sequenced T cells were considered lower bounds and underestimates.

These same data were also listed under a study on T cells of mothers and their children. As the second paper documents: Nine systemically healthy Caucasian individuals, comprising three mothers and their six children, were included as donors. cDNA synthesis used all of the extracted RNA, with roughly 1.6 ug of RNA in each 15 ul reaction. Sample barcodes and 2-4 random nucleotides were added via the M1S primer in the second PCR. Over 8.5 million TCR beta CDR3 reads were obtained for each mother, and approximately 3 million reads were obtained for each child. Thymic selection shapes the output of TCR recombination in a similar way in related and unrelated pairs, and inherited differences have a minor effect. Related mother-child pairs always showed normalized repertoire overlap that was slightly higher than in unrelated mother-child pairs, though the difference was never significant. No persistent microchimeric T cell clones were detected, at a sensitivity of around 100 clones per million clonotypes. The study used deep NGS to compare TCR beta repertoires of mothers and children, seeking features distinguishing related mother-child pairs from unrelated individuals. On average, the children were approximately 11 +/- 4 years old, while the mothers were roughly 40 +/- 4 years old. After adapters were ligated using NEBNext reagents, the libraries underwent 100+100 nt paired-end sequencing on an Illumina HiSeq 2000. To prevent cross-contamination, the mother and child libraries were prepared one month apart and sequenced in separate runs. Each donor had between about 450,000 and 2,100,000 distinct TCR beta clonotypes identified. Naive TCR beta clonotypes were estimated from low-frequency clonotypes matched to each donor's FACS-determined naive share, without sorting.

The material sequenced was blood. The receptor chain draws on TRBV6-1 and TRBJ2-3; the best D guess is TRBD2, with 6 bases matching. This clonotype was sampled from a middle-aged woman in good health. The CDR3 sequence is CASSDSGLPGDTQYF. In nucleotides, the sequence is TGTGCCAGCAGTGACTCGGGACTCCCAGGAGATACGCAGTATTTT.